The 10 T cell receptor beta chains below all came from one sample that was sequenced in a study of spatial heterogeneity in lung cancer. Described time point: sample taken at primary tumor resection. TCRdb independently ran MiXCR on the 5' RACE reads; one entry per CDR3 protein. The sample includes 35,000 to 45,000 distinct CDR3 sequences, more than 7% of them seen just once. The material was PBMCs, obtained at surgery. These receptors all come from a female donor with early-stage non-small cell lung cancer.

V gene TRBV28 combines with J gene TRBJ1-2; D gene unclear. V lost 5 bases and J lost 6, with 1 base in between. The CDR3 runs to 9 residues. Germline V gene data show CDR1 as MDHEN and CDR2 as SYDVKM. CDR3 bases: TGTGCCAGCAGTAATGGCTACACCTTC. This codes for CASSNGYTF.

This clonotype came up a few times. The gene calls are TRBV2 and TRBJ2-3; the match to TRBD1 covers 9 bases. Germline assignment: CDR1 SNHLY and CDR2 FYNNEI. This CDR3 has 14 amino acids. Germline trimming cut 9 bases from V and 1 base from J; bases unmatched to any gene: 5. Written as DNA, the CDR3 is TGTGCCAGTGGAGGGGACAGGGGCACAGATACGCAGTATTTT. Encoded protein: CASGGDRGTDTQYF.

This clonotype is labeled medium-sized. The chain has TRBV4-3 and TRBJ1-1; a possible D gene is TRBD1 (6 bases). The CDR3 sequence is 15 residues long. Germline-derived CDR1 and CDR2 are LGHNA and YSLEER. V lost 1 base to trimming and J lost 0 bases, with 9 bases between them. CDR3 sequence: CASSQGGQLNTEAFF. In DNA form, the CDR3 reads TGCGCCAGCAGCCAAGGTGGACAGTTGAACACTGAAGCTTTCTTT.

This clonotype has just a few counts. The CDR3 here is CASSPTLYNEQFF. The CDR3 DNA reads TGTGCCAGCTCACCCACTCTATACAATGAGCAGTTCTTC. This chain joins TRBV6-2 or TRBV6-3 and TRBJ2-1; D remains unclear. The CDR3 sequence is 13 residues long. Trimming stripped 8 bases from V and 4 bases from J, with 12 bases between. The germline V gene has CDR1 MNHEY and CDR2 SVGEGT.

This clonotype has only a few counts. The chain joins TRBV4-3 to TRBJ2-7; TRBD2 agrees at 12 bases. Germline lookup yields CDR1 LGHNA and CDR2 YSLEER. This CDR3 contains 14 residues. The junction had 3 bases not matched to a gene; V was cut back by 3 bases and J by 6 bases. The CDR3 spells CASSHLTSGGEQYF. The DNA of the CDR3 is TGCGCCAGCAGCCACCTGACTAGCGGGGGCGAGCAGTACTTC.

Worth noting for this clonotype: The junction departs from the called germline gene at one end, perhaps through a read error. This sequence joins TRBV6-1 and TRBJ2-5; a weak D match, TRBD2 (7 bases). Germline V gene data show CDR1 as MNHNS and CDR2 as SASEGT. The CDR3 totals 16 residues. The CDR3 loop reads CASSEAQGRGGEAQYF. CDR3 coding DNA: TGTGCCAGCAGTGAAGCGCAGGGGAGGGGCGGAGAGGCCCAGTACTTC.

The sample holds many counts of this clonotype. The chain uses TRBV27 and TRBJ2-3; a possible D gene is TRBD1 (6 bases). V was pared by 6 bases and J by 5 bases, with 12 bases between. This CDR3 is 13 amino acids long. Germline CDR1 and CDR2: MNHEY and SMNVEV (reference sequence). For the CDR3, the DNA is TGTGCCAGCAGCTTGGGGGCTGAAGATACGCAGTATTTT. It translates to CASSLGAEDTQYF.

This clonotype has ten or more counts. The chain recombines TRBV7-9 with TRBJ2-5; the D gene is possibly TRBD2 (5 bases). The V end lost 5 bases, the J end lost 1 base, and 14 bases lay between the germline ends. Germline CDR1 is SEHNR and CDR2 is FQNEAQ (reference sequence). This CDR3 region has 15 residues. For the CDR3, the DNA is TGTGCCAGCAGCCCCCCGGGGAATATCCAAGAGACCCAGTACTTC. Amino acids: CASSPPGNIQETQYF.

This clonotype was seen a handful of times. The CDR3 DNA reads TGCAGTGCCCAGAGAGACTGGCCGTACACAGATACGCAGTATTTT. Its translation: CSAQRDWPYTDTQYF. This chain joins TRBV20-1 and TRBJ2-3; D is uncertain. Trimming removed 6 bases at V and 2 bases at J, with 18 bases between. CDR3 length equals 15 residues. Per germline, CDR1 DFQATT and CDR2 SNEGSKA (reference sequence).

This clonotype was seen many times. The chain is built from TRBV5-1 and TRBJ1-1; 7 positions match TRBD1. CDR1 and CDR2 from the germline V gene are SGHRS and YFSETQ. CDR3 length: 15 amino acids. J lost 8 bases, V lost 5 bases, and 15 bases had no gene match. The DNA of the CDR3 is TGCGCCAGCAGAGAACGACCCGGGACAGACCTCGAAGCTTTCTTT. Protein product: CASRERPGTDLEAFF.